A single T cell receptor beta chain is shown here with its context. These data belong to a study of blood T cell repertoires in COVID-19. Germline lookup yields CDR1 SGHNT and CDR2 YENEEA. The CDR3 extends over 16 amino acids. V trimming: 2 bases; J trimming: 4 bases; junction bases outside the gene matches: 7. Measured with immunoSEQ multiplex PCR; TCRdb has only the in-frame clones, and not every one. Here the sample spans roughly 50,000 clones, over 75% being singletons. The chain couples TRBV11-3 to TRBJ2-3; the match to TRBD2 covers 9 bases. The TCR originated in a woman aged 35 to 49 with active COVID-19. The sample taken for sequencing was peripheral blood. The DNA for the CDR3 is TGTGCCAGCAGCTTATCAGCGGGGGGTCAGTCAGATACGCAGTATTTT. It yields the protein CASSLSAGGQSDTQYF.